The 20 T cell receptor beta chains in this list originate from one sample, sequenced in a study of blood T cell repertoires in COVID-19. The method was immunoSEQ multiplex PCR; TCRdb's version includes in-frame clones alone and lacks a portion of them. This sample has about 200,000 clones, with about 85% found just once. Sequenced material: PBMCs or T cells enriched from blood (not recorded which). These receptor sequences come from a woman in her 30s who had recovered from COVID-19.

The chain employs TRBV19 and TRBJ1-3; tentatively, D is TRBD1 (6 bases). The CDR3 has 17 amino acids. Germline V CDR1 and CDR2: LNHDA, SQIVND (reference sequence). V lost 3 bases to trimming and J lost 2 bases, with 17 bases between them. CDR3 amino acids: CASSILGQGLAGNTIYF. The DNA for the CDR3 is TGTGCCAGTAGTATCCTCGGGCAGGGGTTGGCTGGAAACACCATATATTTT.

The chain links TRBV3-1 (or the pseudogene TRBV3-2) to TRBJ2-5; D remains unclear. The CDR3 runs 12 residues. V was shortened by 3 bases and J by 2 bases, with 4 bases between the two germline ends. Germline lookup yields CDR1 LGHDT and CDR2 YNNKEL (reference sequence). CDR3 nucleotide sequence: TGTGCCAGCAGCCACTATCAAGAGACCCAGTACTTC. It specifies CASSHYQETQYF.

The genes are TRBV7-6 and TRBJ1-1; 9 positions agree with TRBD1. This CDR3 is built from 16 residues. The V and J ends lost 3 bases and 0 bases, in that order; junction bases with no gene match: 5. Looked up from germline, CDR1 is SGHVS and CDR2 is FNYEAQ. The CDR3 protein is CASSFGQGSLNTEAFF. For the CDR3, the DNA is TGTGCCAGCAGCTTCGGACAGGGGAGTTTGAACACTGAAGCTTTCTTT.

The V and J genes are TRBV28 and TRBJ1-3; TRBD1 is a possible D gene (5 bases). The CDR3 is 13 amino acids. V dropped 4 bases and J dropped 4 bases, with 8 bases sitting between them. Germline V gives CDR1 MDHEN, CDR2 SYDVKM. The chain's CDR3 is CASSSGLGNTIYF. The DNA for the CDR3 is TGTGCCAGCAGTTCAGGGTTAGGAAACACCATATATTTT.

V usage is TRBV5-4 and J usage is TRBJ2-7; 9 bases are a match to TRBD1. The CDR3 runs 15 residues. Looked up from germline, CDR1 is SGHNT and CDR2 is YYREEE (reference sequence). V shed 5 bases and J 3 bases; nucleotides not matched to a gene: 9. As DNA, the CDR3 is TGTGCCAGCAGGGCCGGGACAGGGTCACTCTACGAGCAGTACTTC. This gives the protein CASRAGTGSLYEQYF.

The chain uses TRBV15 and TRBJ2-7, with 7 bases that match TRBD2. This CDR3 region has 15 residues. Germline-derived CDR1 and CDR2 are LNHNV and YYDKDF (reference sequence). The ends lost 0 bases at V and 0 bases at J; junction bases unmatched: 2. Written as DNA, the CDR3 is TGTGCCACCAGCAGAGAGCGGGACTACTCCTACGAGCAGTACTTC. Its translation is CATSRERDYSYEQYF.

The J gene is TRBJ2-1, the V gene TRBV7-8; 12 bases line up with TRBD2. V was clipped by 5 bases and J by 6 bases; unmatched bases: 5. The CDR3 covers 15 residues. The germline gives CDR1 SGHVS, CDR2 FQNEAQ. CDR3 coding DNA: TGTGCCAGCAGCCGACTAGCGGGAGCGGGCAATGAGCAGTTCTTC. Translation: CASSRLAGAGNEQFF.

The J gene is TRBJ2-7, the V gene TRBV5-4; the D is unclear. Germline values: CDR1 SGHNT, CDR2 YYREEE (reference sequence). Trimming pared 4 bases from V and 7 bases from J, leaving 12 bases between. This CDR3 region has 12 residues. The CDR3 nucleotides are TGTGCCAGCAGCCCCTATCCCGGGGAGCAGTACTTC. Its translation is CASSPYPGEQYF. The entire variable domain, with the rest obtained from reference TRBV5-4 and TRBJ2-7, is as follows: ETGVTQSPTHLIKTRGQQVTLRCSSQSGHNTVSWYQQALGQGPQFIFQYYREEENGRGNFPPRFSGLQFPNYSSELNVNALELDDSALYLCASSPYPGEQYFGPGTRLTVT.

The rearrangement links TRBV19 to TRBJ2-1; D perhaps matches TRBD1 (5 bases). The V end lost 1 base, the J end lost 8 bases, and 12 bases lay between the germline ends. Per the germline V gene, CDR1 is LNHDA and CDR2 is SQIVND (reference sequence). The CDR3 loop spans 14 amino acids. Here the CDR3 reads CASSIAQGSDEQFF. The CDR3 region has the DNA TGTGCCAGTAGTATAGCTCAGGGAAGTGATGAGCAGTTCTTC.

This rearrangement joins TRBV2 to TRBJ1-5; D gene uncertain. Germline values: CDR1 SNHLY, CDR2 FYNNEI. V was cut by 1 base and J by 0 bases, with 10 bases left in between. The CDR3 is made up of 16 amino acids. CDR3 region: CASSEGSGYSNQPQHF. The CDR3, as DNA: TGTGCCAGCAGTGAAGGGTCAGGATATAGCAATCAGCCCCAGCATTTT. Full variable domain (rest looked up from reference TRBV2 and TRBJ1-5): EPEVTQTPSHQVTQMGQEVILRCVPISNHLYFYWYRQILGQKVEFLVSFYNNEISEKSEIFDDQFSVERPDGSNFTLKIRSTKLEDSAMYFCASSEGSGYSNQPQHFGDGTRLSIL.

The chain links TRBV5-1 to TRBJ2-6; D uncertain. The CDR3 consists of 15 residues. Trimming cost V 0 bases and J 0 bases, with 4 bases left between them. Per germline, CDR1 SGHRS and CDR2 YFSETQ. CDR3 protein: CASSLVVSGANVLTF. CDR3 bases: TGCGCCAGCAGCTTGGTAGTCTCTGGGGCCAACGTCCTGACTTTC.

This rearrangement joins TRBV9 to TRBJ1-2; TRBD1 is a possible D gene (5 bases). Trimming removed 0 bases from V and 6 bases from J, with 12 bases in between. The V gene's germline CDR1 is SGDLS and CDR2 YYNGEE. The CDR3 contains 14 residues. CDR3 in DNA: TGTGCCAGCAGCGTAGATGGCAGGGCTCATGGCTACACCTTC. It specifies CASSVDGRAHGYTF.

This clone was seen once. V gene TRBV11-2 combines with J gene TRBJ2-7; a possible D gene is TRBD2 (7 bases). The V end was cut by 5 bases, the J end by 3 bases, with 20 bases between. The CDR3 is made up of 16 amino acids. Germline V lookup: CDR1 SGHAT, CDR2 FQNNGV. CDR3: CASSPPAGALLYEQYF. CDR3 nucleotide sequence: TGTGCCAGCAGCCCCCCGGCGGGGGCGTTACTCTACGAGCAGTACTTC.

The chain carries TRBV19 and TRBJ1-4; D remains unclear. Per germline, CDR1 LNHDA and CDR2 SQIVND (reference sequence). V dropped 1 base and J dropped 5 bases, with 11 bases sitting between them. The CDR3 has 15 amino acids. CDR3 in DNA: TGTGCCAGTAGTATAGGGGCGGGAGAAAATGAAAAACTGTTTTTT. This translates into CASSIGAGENEKLFF.

The chain recombines TRBV7-2 with TRBJ1-5; possible D gene TRBD1, 5 bases. The CDR3 has 14 amino acids. Between the trimmed V and J ends, which lost 2 bases and 6 bases, there was a span of 11 bases. Germline values: CDR1 SGHTA, CDR2 FQGNSA. CDR3 sequence: CASSLSGRIQPQHF. The CDR3 region has the DNA TGTGCCAGCAGCTTATCAGGGCGGATTCAGCCCCAGCATTTT.

The chain is built from TRBV15 and TRBJ2-3; 10 positions agree with TRBD2. This CDR3 region has 17 residues. Trimming cost V 0 bases and J 4 bases; bases outside gene matches: 7. Germline assignment: CDR1 LNHNV and CDR2 YYDKDF (reference sequence). This chain's CDR3 is CATSRDLAGDGADTQYF. CDR3 nucleotides: TGTGCCACCAGCAGAGATCTAGCGGGAGATGGGGCAGATACGCAGTATTTT.

The V gene is TRBV30, the J gene TRBJ1-5; D unresolved. Germline loops: CDR1 GTSNPN, CDR2 SVGIG (reference sequence). This CDR3 spans 12 amino acids. The germline V and J ends were trimmed by 7 bases and 0 bases, with 7 bases remaining between them. The CDR3 DNA reads TGTGCCTTTCGGTATAGCAATCAGCCCCAGCATTTT. The encoded protein is CAFRYSNQPQHF.

V gene TRBV18 combines with J gene TRBJ2-2, with D unclear. V was shortened by 5 bases and J by 0 bases, with 7 bases between the two germline ends. The germline gives CDR1 KGHSH, CDR2 LQKENI. The length of the CDR3 is 14 residues. The CDR3 nucleotides are TGTGCCAGCTCAACTTCTACGAACACCGGGGAGCTGTTTTTT. Protein product: CASSTSTNTGELFF.

The sample holds a few counts of this clone. This chain joins TRBV9 and TRBJ2-3, with unresolved D. Between the trimmed V and J ends, which lost 4 bases and 2 bases, there was a span of 17 bases. The CDR3 extends over 16 amino acids. CDR1 is SGDLS, CDR2 YYNGEE, per germline. CDR3 bases: TGTGCCAGCAGCCCCCACGGTCAGGCTGACACAGATACGCAGTATTTT. It is translated as CASSPHGQADTDTQYF.

CDR3 amino acids: CASSLGAGNEQFF. The DNA for the CDR3 is TGTGCCAGCAGCTTAGGGGCGGGCAATGAGCAGTTCTTC. The V gene is TRBV11-3, the J gene TRBJ2-1; possible D gene TRBD2, 5 bases. V dropped 1 base and J dropped 6 bases, with 7 bases sitting between them. Germline loops: CDR1 SGHNT, CDR2 YENEEA. This CDR3 comprises 13 residues.